This is a list of T cell receptor beta chains from one sample in a study of Graves' ophthalmopathy and Graves' hyperthyroidism. MiXCR, applied by TCRdb to the multiplex PCR reads, yields one record per CDR3 protein. The sample holds about 500,000 distinct CDR3 sequences, roughly 40% seen once. The source material was peripheral blood or thyroid tissue (not recorded which). The receptor source for this set is an adult man with Graves' hyperthyroidism. CDR3s include the opening cysteine and the closing phenylalanine or tryptophan. Fields, in order: clone size, D gene, V gene, J gene, CDR3 DNA, CDR3 protein. D genes are given only for firm matches. Clone size is stated in some rows and not others, as once, few, many or a class when expanded.

>-|-|TRBV2|TRBJ1-4
TGTGCCAGCGGGCTAGCGGCCACGGGTGGAAAACTGTTTTTT
CASGLAATGGKLFF
>many|-|TRBV20-1|TRBJ1-6
TGCAGTGCTAGAGATGTGGGGGAGGGGGTTAATAATTCACCCCTCCACTTT
CSARDVGEGVNNSPLHF
>-|-|TRBV7-2|TRBJ1-6
TGTGCCAGCAGCTTAGGGGCGGGGCGGAACTCACCCCTCCACTTT
CASSLGAGRNSPLHF
>-|-|TRBV9|TRBJ2-4
TGTGCCAGCAGCGTAGACGGGGTTATGGACATTCAGTACTTC
CASSVDGVMDIQYF
>-|-|TRBV30|TRBJ2-7
TGTGCCTGGAGTCCGGGGCTAAGCTCCTACGAGCAGTACTTC
CAWSPGLSSYEQYF
>many|TRBD2|TRBV7-2|TRBJ2-7
TGTGCCAGCAGCTCCAGGCACCTAGCGGGGGGGCTAAACGAGCAGTACTTC
CASSSRHLAGGLNEQYF
>-|TRBD1|TRBV25-1|TRBJ1-3
TGTGCCAGCAGGGCCGCCCGAAGGACAGGGGGTGGAAACACCATATATTTT
CASRAARRTGGGNTIYF
>-|-|TRBV7-8|TRBJ2-3
TGTGCCAGCAGCTCCCCCCGGGAAGCAGATACGCAGTATTTT
CASSSPREADTQYF
>-|-|TRBV19|TRBJ1-1
TGTGCCAGTAGTATAGAGGGAGAGGGGGACACTGAAGCTTTCTTT
CASSIEGEGDTEAFF
>many|-|TRBV2|TRBJ2-6
TGTGCCAGTGAACAGGCTGGGGCCAACGTCCTGACTTTC
CASEQAGANVLTF
>few|TRBD1|TRBV19|TRBJ1-4
TGTGCCAGTAGTGTCGACAGGGGGCTCGAAAAACTGTTTTTT
CASSVDRGLEKLFF
>-|TRBD2|TRBV20-1|TRBJ2-5
TGCAGTGCTACTGGGACTAGCGGGAGGAAAGAGACCCAGTACTTC
CSATGTSGRKETQYF
>-|-|TRBV29-1|TRBJ1-3
TGCAGCGTTGATACCCAGGGGAACACCATATATTTT
CSVDTQGNTIYF
>many|-|TRBV6-5|TRBJ2-2
TGTGCCAGCAGTTACCGGGGCACCGGGGAGCTGTTTTTT
CASSYRGTGELFF
>-|TRBD1|TRBV7-9|TRBJ1-2
TGTGCCAGCAGGGGAACCGGGACAGGGGGCTATGGCTACACCTTC
CASRGTGTGGYGYTF
>many|-|TRBV7-6|TRBJ1-6
TGTGCCAGCAGCTTAAACCCTTTCTATAATTCACCCCTCCACTTT
CASSLNPFYNSPLHF
>-|TRBD2|TRBV12-3/TRBV12-4|TRBJ2-5
TGTGCCAGCAGTATCCCGGGACTAGCGGCACAAGAGACCCAGTACTTC
CASSIPGLAAQETQYF
>-|-|TRBV20-1|TRBJ1-2
TGCAGTGCTCGCGGGTCGGCCATAGGCTACACCTTC
CSARGSAIGYTF
>-|-|TRBV10-3|TRBJ1-5
TGTGCCATCAGGGACTGGGGAGGGCAGCCCCAGCATTTT
CAIRDWGGQPQHF
>-|-|TRBV27|TRBJ2-5
TGTGCCAGCCATCGCCCAGGGACTCCAGAGACCCAGTACTTC
CASHRPGTPETQYF
>many|TRBD1|TRBV29-1|TRBJ2-7
TGCAGCGTAACGGGACAGGGCGCCTACGAGCAGTACTTC
CSVTGQGAYEQYF
>many|TRBD1|TRBV7-6|TRBJ1-5
TGTGCCAGCAGCAGAAATCCGGGACAGGAGTTGATGGGCAATCAGCCCCAGCATTTT
CASSRNPGQELMGNQPQHF
>-|TRBD1|TRBV7-6|TRBJ1-6
TGTGCCAGCAGCTTAGGTCGAGGGGGCGCTTATAATTCACCCCTCCACTTT
CASSLGRGGAYNSPLHF
>many|-|TRBV6-6|TRBJ2-7
TGTGCCAGCAACATCGGGGGAGGAGGCTCCTACGAGCAGTACTTC
CASNIGGGGSYEQYF
>few|-|TRBV20-1|TRBJ1-1
TGCAGTGCTAGAAAGACAGGCACCCGGAACACTGAAGCTTTCTTT
CSARKTGTRNTEAFF
>many|-|TRBV7-8|TRBJ1-1
TGTGCCAGCACCCGTTTACCGGATTCGAACACTGAAGCTTTCTTT
CASTRLPDSNTEAFF
>many|-|TRBV7-2|TRBJ2-7
TGTGCCAGCAGCTTGATAGGCCAGGGTTACGAGCAGTACTTC
CASSLIGQGYEQYF
>-|-|TRBV6-1|TRBJ1-1
TGTGCCAACCATGGATCAGCTCCCACTGAAGCTTTCTTT
CANHGSAPTEAFF
>-|-|TRBV2|TRBJ1-5
TGTGCCAGCGTCGGCCGGGACACAAATCAGCCCCAGCATTTT
CASVGRDTNQPQHF
>many|-|TRBV3-1|TRBJ2-7
TGTGCCAGCAGCCCAACGAACATCTACGAGCAGTACTTC
CASSPTNIYEQYF
>many|-|TRBV7-2|TRBJ2-7
TGTGCCAGCAGCTCAACAGACGACTCGCTCTCCTACGAGCAGTACTTC
CASSSTDDSLSYEQYF
>many|TRBD1|TRBV5-1|TRBJ2-5
TGCGCCAGCTTCCAACAGGGGGGCGAGACCCAGTACTTC
CASFQQGGETQYF
>many|-|TRBV20-1|TRBJ2-7
TGCAGTGCTAGGAGGTATGACGAGCAGTACTTC
CSARRYDEQYF
>-|-|TRBV5-1|TRBJ1-2
TGCGCCAGCAGCCTCCGGGGTAACCTTAATGGCTACACCTTC
CASSLRGNLNGYTF
>-|-|TRBV7-2|TRBJ2-6
TGTGCCAGCAGCTTAGGAGGGGACGGTTTGACTTTC
CASSLGGDGLTF
>many|-|TRBV2|TRBJ2-7
TGTGCCAGCAGTGGGTCCCCAGTATTCTACGAGCAGTACTTC
CASSGSPVFYEQYF
>many|TRBD1|TRBV5-1|TRBJ1-1
TGCGCCAGCAGCCGCGGGACAGGAGAGAACACTGAAGCTTTCTTT
CASSRGTGENTEAFF
>-|-|TRBV28|TRBJ1-4
TGTGCCAGCAGCTTTAAGGGGCCAACTAATGAAAAACTGTTTTTT
CASSFKGPTNEKLFF
>-|TRBD2|TRBV29-1|TRBJ2-1
TGCAGCGTGAGCGGGGGGGTCAGGACTAACAATGAGCAGTTCTTC
CSVSGGVRTNNEQFF
>few|TRBD2|TRBV5-1|TRBJ2-5
TGCGCCAGCAGCTTGATTCGGGGGGGGCAAGAGACCCAGTACTTC
CASSLIRGGQETQYF
>-|TRBD1|TRBV6-4|TRBJ2-3
TGTGCCAGCAGACTACAGGGGGCTAGCACAGATACGCAGTATTTT
CASRLQGASTDTQYF
>many|-|TRBV12-5|TRBJ2-7
TGTGCTAGTGGTTTGGATCCCCCTAGTAGCCACGAGCAGTACTTC
CASGLDPPSSHEQYF
>many|TRBD1|TRBV7-9|TRBJ1-2
TGTGCCAGCAGCTTGTCGACAGGGGGCTATGGCTACACCTTC
CASSLSTGGYGYTF
>-|-|TRBV29-1|TRBJ1-1
TGCAGCTTGGCCGGCGTCAGTAACACTGAAGCTTTCTTT
CSLAGVSNTEAFF
>once|-|TRBV15|TRBJ2-7
TGTGCCACCAGCGGGGCATTCTACGAGCAGTACTTC
CATSGAFYEQYF
>many|TRBD2|TRBV7-9|TRBJ2-7
TGTGCCAGCAGCTTAGGCCTAGCGGGAGGCCTCTCCTACGAGCAGTACTTC
CASSLGLAGGLSYEQYF
>many|TRBD2|TRBV6-5|TRBJ2-5
TGTGCCAGTAGCGGGCAGCCTGGAGTGACCCAGTACTTC
CASSGQPGVTQYF
>many|-|TRBV7-8|TRBJ2-2
TGTGCCAGCAGCTTAGATCTTGACAGAGCGAACACCGGGGAGCTGTTTTTT
CASSLDLDRANTGELFF
>-|TRBD2|TRBV3-1|TRBJ2-5
TGTGCCAGCAGCCAATACGGACTAGCCGGGGAGACCCAGTACTTC
CASSQYGLAGETQYF
>-|TRBD2|TRBV24-1|TRBJ2-5
TGTGCCACCAGTGACCCCGGGACTAGCGGGGAGCGGGAGACCCAGTACTTC
CATSDPGTSGERETQYF
>many|-|TRBV7-2|TRBJ1-2
TGTGCCAGCAGCTTCCTAGGGGCAGGGGATGGCTACACCTTC
CASSFLGAGDGYTF